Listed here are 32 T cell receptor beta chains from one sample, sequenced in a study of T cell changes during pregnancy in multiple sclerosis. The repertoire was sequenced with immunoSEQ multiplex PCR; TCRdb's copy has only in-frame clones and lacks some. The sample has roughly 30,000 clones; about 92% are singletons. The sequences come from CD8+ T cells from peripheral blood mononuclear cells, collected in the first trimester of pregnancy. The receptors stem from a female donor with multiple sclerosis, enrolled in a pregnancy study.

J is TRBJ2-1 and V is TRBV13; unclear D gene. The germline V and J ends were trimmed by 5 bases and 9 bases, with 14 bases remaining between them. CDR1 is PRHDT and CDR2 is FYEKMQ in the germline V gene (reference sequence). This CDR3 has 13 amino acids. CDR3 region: CASSPNRVGEQFF. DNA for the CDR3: TGTGCCAGCAGCCCAAATAGAGTTGGTGAGCAGTTCTTC.

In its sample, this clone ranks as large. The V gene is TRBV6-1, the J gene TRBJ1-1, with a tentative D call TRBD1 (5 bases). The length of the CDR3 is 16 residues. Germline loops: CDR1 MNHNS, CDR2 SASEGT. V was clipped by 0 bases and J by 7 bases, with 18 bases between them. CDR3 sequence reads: CASSEAVGAQGDEAFF. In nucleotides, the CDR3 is TGTGCCAGCAGTGAAGCCGTAGGGGCGCAAGGGGATGAAGCTTTCTTT.

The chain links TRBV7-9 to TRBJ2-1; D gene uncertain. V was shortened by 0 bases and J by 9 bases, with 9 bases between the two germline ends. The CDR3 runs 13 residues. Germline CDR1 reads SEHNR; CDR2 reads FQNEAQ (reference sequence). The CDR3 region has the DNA TGTGCCAGCAGCTTAGCTGCGGAGTTTGAGCAGTTCTTC. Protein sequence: CASSLAAEFEQFF.

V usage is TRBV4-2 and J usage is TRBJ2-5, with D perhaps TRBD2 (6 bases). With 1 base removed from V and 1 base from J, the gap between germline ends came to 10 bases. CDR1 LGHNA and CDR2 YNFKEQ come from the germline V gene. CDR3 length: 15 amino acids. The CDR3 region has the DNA TGTGCCAGCAGCCAAGCCCTAGCGAGCCAAGAGACCCAGTACTTC. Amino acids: CASSQALASQETQYF.

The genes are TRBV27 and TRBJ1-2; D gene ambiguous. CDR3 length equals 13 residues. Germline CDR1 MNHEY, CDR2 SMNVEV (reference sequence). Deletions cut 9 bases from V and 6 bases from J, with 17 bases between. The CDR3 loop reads CASKLSEGDGYTF. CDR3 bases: TGTGCCAGTAAACTGTCTGAGGGTGATGGCTACACCTTC.

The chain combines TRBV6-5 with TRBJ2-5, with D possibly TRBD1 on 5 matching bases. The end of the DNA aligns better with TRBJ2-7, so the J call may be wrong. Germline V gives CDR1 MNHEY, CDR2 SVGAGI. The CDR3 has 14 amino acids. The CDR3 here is CASGPDTGAYEQYF. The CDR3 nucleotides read TGTGCCAGCGGGCCGGACACTGGAGCCTACGAGCAGTACTTC.

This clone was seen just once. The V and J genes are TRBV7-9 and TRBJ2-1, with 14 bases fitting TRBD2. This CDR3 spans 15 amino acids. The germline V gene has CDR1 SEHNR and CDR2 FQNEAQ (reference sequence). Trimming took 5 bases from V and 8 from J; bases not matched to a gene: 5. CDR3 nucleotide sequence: TGTGCCAGCAGCCCCGGACTAGCGGGAGGATATGAGCAGTTCTTC. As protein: CASSPGLAGGYEQFF.

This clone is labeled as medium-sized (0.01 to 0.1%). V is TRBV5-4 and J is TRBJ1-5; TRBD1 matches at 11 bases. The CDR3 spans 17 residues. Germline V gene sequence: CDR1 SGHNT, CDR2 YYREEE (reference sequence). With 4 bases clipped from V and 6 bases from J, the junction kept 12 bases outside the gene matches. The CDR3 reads CASSPLATGTGGQPQHF. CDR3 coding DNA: TGTGCCAGCAGCCCCTTGGCGACCGGGACAGGGGGTCAGCCCCAGCATTTT.

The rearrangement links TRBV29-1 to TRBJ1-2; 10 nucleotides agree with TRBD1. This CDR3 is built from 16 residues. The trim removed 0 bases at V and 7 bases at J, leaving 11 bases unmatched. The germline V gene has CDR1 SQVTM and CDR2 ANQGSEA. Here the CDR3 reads CSVEERGQGLSGGYTF. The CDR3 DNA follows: TGCAGCGTTGAAGAAAGGGGACAGGGGCTTTCGGGTGGCTACACCTTC.

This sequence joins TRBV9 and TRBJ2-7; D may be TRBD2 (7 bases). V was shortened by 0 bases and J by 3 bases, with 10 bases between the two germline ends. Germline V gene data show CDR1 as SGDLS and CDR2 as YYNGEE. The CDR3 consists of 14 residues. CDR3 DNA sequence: TGTGCCAGCAGCGTAGGGGGGGGCCTCTACGAGCAGTACTTC. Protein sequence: CASSVGGGLYEQYF.

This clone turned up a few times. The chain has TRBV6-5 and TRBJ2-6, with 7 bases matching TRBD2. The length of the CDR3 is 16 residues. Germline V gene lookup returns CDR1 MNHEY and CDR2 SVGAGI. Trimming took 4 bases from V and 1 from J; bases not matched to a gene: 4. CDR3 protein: CASSSEGGSGANVLTF. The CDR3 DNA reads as TGTGCCAGCAGTTCTGAGGGAGGGTCTGGGGCCAACGTCCTGACTTTC.

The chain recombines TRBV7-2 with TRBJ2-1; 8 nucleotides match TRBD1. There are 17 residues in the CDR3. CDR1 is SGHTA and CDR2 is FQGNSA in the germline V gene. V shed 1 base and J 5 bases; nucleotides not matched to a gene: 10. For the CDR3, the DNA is TGTGCCAGCAGCTTAGTGACAGGGGCTAGCAGGCACAATGAGCAGTTCTTC. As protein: CASSLVTGASRHNEQFF.

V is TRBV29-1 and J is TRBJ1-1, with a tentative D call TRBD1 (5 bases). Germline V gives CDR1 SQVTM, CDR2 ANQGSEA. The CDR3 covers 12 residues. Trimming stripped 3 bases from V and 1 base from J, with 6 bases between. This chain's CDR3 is CSVEDKNTEAFF. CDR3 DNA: TGCAGCGTTGAGGACAAGAACACTGAAGCTTTCTTT. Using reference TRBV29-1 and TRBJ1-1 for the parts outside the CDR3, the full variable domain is SAVISQKPSRDICQRGTSLTIQCQVDSQVTMMFWYRQQPGQSLTLIATANQGSEATYESGFVIDKFPISRPNLTFSTLTVSNMSPEDSSIYLCSVEDKNTEAFFGQGTRLTVV.

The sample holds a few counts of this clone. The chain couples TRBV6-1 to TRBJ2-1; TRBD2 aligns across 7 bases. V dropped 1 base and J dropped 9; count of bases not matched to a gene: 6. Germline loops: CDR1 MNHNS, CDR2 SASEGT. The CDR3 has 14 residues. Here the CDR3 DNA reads TGTGCCAGCAGTGAAGGGGGGGGAGCAGCTGAGCAGTTCTTC. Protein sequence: CASSEGGGAAEQFF.

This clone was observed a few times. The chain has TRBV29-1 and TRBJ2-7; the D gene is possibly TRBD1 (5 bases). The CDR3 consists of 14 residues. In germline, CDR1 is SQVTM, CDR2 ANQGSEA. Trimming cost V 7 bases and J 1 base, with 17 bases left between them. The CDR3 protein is CSASGIITSYEQYF. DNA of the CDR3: TGCAGCGCCTCAGGGATCATAACATCCTACGAGCAGTACTTC.

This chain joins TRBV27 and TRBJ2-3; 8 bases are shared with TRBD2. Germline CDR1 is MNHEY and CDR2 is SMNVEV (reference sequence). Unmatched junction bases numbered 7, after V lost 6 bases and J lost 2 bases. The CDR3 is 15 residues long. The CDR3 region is CASRGTSWTTDTQYF. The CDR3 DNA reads TGTGCCAGCAGGGGGACTAGTTGGACCACAGATACGCAGTATTTT.

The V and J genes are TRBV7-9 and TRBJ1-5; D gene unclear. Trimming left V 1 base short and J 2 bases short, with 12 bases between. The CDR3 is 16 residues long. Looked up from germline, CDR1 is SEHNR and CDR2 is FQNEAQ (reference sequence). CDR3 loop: CASSLDPGVGNQPQHF. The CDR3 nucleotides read TGTGCCAGCAGCTTAGATCCCGGGGTAGGCAATCAGCCCCAGCATTTT.

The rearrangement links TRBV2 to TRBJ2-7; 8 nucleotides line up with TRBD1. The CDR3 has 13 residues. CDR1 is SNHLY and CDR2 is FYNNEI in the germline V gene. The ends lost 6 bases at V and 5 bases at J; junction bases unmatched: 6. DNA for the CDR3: TGTGCCAGCAGCTGGGACAGGTACCACGAGCAGTACTTC. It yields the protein CASSWDRYHEQYF.

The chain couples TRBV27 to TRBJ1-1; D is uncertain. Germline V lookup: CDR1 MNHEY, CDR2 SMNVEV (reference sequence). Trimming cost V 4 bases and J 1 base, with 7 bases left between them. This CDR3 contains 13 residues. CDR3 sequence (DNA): TGTGCCAGCAGTTGGTTCGGGAACACTGAAGCTTTCTTT. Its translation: CASSWFGNTEAFF.

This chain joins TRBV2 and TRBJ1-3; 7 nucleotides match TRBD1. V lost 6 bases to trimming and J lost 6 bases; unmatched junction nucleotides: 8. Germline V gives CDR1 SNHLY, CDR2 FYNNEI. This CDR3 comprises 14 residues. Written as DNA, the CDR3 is TGTGCCAGCAGGCGGACCGGGACAGTAAACACCATATATTTT. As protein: CASRRTGTVNTIYF.

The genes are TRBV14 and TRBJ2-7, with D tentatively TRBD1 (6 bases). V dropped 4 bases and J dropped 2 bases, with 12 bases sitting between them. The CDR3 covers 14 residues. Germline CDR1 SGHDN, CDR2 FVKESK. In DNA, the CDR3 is TGTGCCAGCAGCCTGGACAGAAGAGCCTACGAGCAGTACTTC. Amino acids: CASSLDRRAYEQYF.

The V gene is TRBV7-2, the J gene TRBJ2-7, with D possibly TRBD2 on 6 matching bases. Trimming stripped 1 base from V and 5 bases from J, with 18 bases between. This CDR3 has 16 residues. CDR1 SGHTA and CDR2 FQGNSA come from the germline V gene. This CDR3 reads CASSLVGGKGWNEQYF. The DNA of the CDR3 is TGTGCCAGCAGCTTAGTTGGGGGGAAAGGGTGGAACGAGCAGTACTTC. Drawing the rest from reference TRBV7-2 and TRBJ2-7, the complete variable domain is GAGVSQSPSNKVTEKGKDVELRCDPISGHTALYWYRQSLGQGLEFLIYFQGNSAPDKSGLPSDRFSAERTGGSVSTLTIQRTQQEDSAVYLCASSLVGGKGWNEQYFGPGTRLTVT.

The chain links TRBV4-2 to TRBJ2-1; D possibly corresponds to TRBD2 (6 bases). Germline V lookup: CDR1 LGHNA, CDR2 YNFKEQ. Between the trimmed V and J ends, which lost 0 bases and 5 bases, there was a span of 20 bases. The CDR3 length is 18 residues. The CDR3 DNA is TGTGCCAGCAGCCAAGAAAGCCCCCTTACTGCGGGACACAATGAGCAGTTCTTC. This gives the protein CASSQESPLTAGHNEQFF.

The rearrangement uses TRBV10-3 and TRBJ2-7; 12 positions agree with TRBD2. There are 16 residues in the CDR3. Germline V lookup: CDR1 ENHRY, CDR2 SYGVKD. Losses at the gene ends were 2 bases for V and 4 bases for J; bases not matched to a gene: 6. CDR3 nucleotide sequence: TGTGCCATCAGTGAGACTAGCGGGAGGAGTATGTACGAGCAGTACTTC. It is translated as CAISETSGRSMYEQYF.

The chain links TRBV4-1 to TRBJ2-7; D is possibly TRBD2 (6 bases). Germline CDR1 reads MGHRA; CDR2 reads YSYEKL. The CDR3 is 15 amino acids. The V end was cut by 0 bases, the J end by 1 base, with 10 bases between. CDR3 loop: CASSQDWTISYEQYF. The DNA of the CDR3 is TGCGCCAGCAGCCAAGACTGGACTATTTCCTACGAGCAGTACTTC.

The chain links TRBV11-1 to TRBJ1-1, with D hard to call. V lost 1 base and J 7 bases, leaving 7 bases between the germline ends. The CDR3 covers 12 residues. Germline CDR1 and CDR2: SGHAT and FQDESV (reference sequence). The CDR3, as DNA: TGTGCCAGCAGCTTAGGCGGCAATGAAGCTTTCTTT. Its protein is CASSLGGNEAFF.

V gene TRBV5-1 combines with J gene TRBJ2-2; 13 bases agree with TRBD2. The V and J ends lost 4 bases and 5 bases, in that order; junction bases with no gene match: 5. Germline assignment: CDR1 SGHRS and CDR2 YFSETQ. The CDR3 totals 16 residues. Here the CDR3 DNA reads TGCGCCAGCAGCCCACGACTAGCGGGAGGAACCGGGGAGCTGTTTTTT. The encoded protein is CASSPRLAGGTGELFF.

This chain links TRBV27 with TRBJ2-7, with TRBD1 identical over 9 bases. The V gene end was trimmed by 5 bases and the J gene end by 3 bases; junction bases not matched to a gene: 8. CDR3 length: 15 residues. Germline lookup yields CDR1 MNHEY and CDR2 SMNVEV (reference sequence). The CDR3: CASSRTGTGFYEQYF. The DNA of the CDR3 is TGTGCCAGCAGTCGGACCGGGACAGGGTTCTACGAGCAGTACTTC.

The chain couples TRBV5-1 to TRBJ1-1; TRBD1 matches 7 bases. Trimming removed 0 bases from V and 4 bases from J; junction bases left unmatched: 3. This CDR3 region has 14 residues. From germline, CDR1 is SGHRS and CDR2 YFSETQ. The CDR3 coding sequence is TGCGCCAGCAGCTTGGAGGGGGCGAGCACTGAAGCTTTCTTT. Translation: CASSLEGASTEAFF.

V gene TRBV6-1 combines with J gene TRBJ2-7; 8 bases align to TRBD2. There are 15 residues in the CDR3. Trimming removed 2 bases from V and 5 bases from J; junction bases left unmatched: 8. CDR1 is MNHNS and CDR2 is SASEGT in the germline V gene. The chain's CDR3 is CASSEIGSGGDEQYF. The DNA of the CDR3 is TGTGCCAGCAGTGAAATCGGATCGGGAGGGGACGAGCAGTACTTC.

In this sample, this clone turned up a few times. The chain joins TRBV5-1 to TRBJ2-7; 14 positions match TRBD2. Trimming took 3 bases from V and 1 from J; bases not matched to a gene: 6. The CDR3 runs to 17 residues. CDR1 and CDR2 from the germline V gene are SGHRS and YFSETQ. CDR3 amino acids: CASSSGLAGVWSYEQYF. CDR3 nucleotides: TGCGCCAGCAGCTCGGGACTAGCGGGAGTGTGGTCCTACGAGCAGTACTTC.

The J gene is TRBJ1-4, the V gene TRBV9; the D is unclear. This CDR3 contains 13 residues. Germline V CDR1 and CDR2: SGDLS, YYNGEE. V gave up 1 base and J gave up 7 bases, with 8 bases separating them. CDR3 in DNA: TGTGCCAGCAGCGTAAACAGCGGTGAAAAACTGTTTTTT. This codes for CASSVNSGEKLFF.